This T cell receptor beta chain was found in a study of T cells in Graves' hyperthyroidism and ophthalmopathy. CDR3 size: 12 residues. V was cut by 7 bases and J by 2 bases, with 9 bases left in between. Germline CDR1 MDHEN, CDR2 SYDVKM. Study results and caveats: Most clonotypes that expanded in the thyroid above 0.001 also showed up in blood.

From RNA transcripts, TCR beta CDR3 regions were amplified. Using the HTBI primer set, a first-round RT-PCR was run on the TCR CDR3. TCRdb recomputed calls from the multiplex PCR reads with MiXCR, one row per CDR3 protein. In the table there are about 590,000 distinct CDR3 sequences, 15% to 19% of which are singletons. Patients aged 18 to 65 had newly diagnosed hyperthyroidism that had lasted under 2 months. Exclusion of a patient resulted from uncontrolled infection, other autoimmune disease, pregnancy or lactation. Using less than 12 ml of fresh peripheral blood, PBMCs were prepared. There are many counts of this clonotype. Its antigen is undetermined.

This sequence originates from a woman aged 25 to 39 with Graves' hyperthyroidism. The rearrangement joins TRBV28 to TRBJ2-7; D is undetermined. The sample was blood. The CDR3 nucleotides read TGTGCCAGCACCCCCACAACCTACGAGCAGTACTTC. Protein product: CASTPTTYEQYF.